The 5 T cell receptor beta chains given below trace back to one sample, sequenced in a study of cytomegalovirus exposure and HLA in healthy donors. Use of 60 Vbeta and 13 Jbeta primers characterized the PCR. TCRdb keeps only in-frame clones here, not all; method: immunoSEQ multiplex PCR. The sample shows 85,000 to 130,000 clones, less than 80% of them seen only once. Sequences were obtained from PBMCs. These receptors were obtained from a man aged 55 to 70 in good health and CMV-seronegative.

The chain recombines TRBV18 with TRBJ2-7; TRBD1 is a possible D gene (5 bases). With 4 bases removed from V and 3 bases from J, the gap between germline ends came to 7 bases. The CDR3 sequence is 12 residues long. Germline V gives CDR1 KGHSH, CDR2 LQKENI. CDR3 sequence reads: CASSQDSYEQYV. CDR3 in DNA: TGTGCCAGCTCACAAGACAGCTACGAGCAGTACGTC.

The rearrangement links TRBV6-1 to TRBJ1-5, with 7 bases lining up with TRBD1. The CDR3 has 14 amino acids. CDR1 MNHNS and CDR2 SASEGT come from the germline V gene. V lost 9 bases and J lost 3; bases outside the gene matches: 8. CDR3 region: CASVGGGINQPQHF. The CDR3 DNA is TGTGCCAGTGTAGGAGGGGGCATCAATCAGCCCCAGCATTTT.

The gene calls are TRBV7-2 and TRBJ1-5; TRBD1 agrees at 8 bases. Germline V CDR1 and CDR2: SGHTA, FQGNSA. The CDR3 runs to 15 residues. Trimming took 5 bases from V and 3 from J; bases not matched to a gene: 6. The DNA for the CDR3 is TGTGCCAGCAGCCGCCGGACAGGGCCCAATCAGCCCCAGCATTTT. Protein product: CASSRRTGPNQPQHF.

The chain employs TRBV4-3 and TRBJ1-4; D perhaps matches TRBD1 (5 bases). This CDR3 contains 15 residues. Germline V lookup: CDR1 LGHNA, CDR2 YSLEER. Trimming removed 0 bases at V and 5 bases at J, with 10 bases between. CDR3: CASSQDPGGNEKLFF. Written as DNA, the CDR3 is TGCGCCAGCAGCCAAGATCCGGGGGGGAATGAAAAACTGTTTTTT.

The genes are TRBV7-2 and TRBJ2-3; no clear D. CDR1 and CDR2 (germline): SGHTA, FQGNSA. This CDR3 has 13 residues. Trimming took off 8 bases at V and 5 bases at J, with 14 bases between the two ends. CDR3 protein: CASSAGSGDTQYF. Here the CDR3 DNA reads TGTGCCAGCTCCGCCGGGTCTGGAGATACGCAGTATTTT.